This T cell receptor (beta chain) was identified during a study of blood T cells in healthy people across ages (dated by TCRdb to the mid-2010s). In terms of the full investigation: In model experiments, roughly one uniquely barcoded TCR beta cDNA molecule per two T cells was captured by template switching. The study measured age-related changes in TCR beta repertoire diversity using deep sequencing normalized with unique cDNA molecular identifiers. Four age groups were formed from the donors: young (average around 15 years), middle-aged (roughly 38), aged (about 62) and long-lived (82). To avoid experimental bias, donors of different ages were spread randomly across the sequencing lanes. Using the same blood draw, the study looked at two additional independent replicas of 1 million unique cDNA reads for two donors, one aged 18 to 30 and the other aged 80 or older.

Concerning this clonotype: Its antigen has not been determined. Per-base quality was not reported, and no clone a single base away is much larger than it.

The investigation overall reported the following: Compared with the aged group, the long-lived group had more naive CD4+ T cells, fewer expanded clones and increased TCR diversity, suggesting age selection. Conclusive comparison of naive and antigen-experienced compartments was prevented by the profiling of bulk unsorted PBMCs. Observed TCR beta diversity per million T cells fell roughly linearly with age, and a significant reduction was already apparent by age roughly 40. Donor CMV infection status was unknown, potentially confounding age-related changes in expanded clonotypes. Estimates of total diversity based on one million sequenced T cells were considered lower bounds and underestimates. There was a strong correlation between observed TCR beta diversity and the percentage of naive T cells measured by flow cytometry.

The CDR3 goes from the cysteine to the phenylalanine over 16 residues. The retained sequence is limited to the CDR3, 48 bases, with the frame set at the first base. CDR1 and CDR2, looked up from the germline V gene, are SGHRS and YFSETQ. The V end loses 2 bases and the J end loses 4 bases, and a stretch of 18 bases separates them. Donors were 39 systemically healthy Caucasian individuals from Russia aged roughly 6 to 100 years. Each donor gave 8 to 10 milliliters of peripheral blood, collected into EDTA-treated Vacutainer tubes. Ficoll-Paque density-gradient centrifugation was used to isolate PBMCs, with at least 6 million obtained per sample. Total RNA, at least 6 micrograms per sample, was extracted from PBMCs with Trizol reagent. For every donor, an aliquot of PBMCs went through flow cytometry to measure the percentages of naive CD45RAhigh/CD27high T cells. The method was 5' RACE. The sample was run on an Illumina HiSeq 2500. A second about 6 to 11 cycle PCR used a sample-barcoded 5' primer and a J-beta primer mix. Each TCR beta cDNA molecule received a unique molecular identifier from a template-switch 5' adaptor carrying 12 random nucleotides. Each sample yielded at least 3 million CDR3-containing paired-end reads. First-strand cDNA was synthesized from all RNA with the Mint cDNA synthesis kit, primed by a TRBC-specific oligonucleotide. Following uracil-DNA glycosylase treatment, a first 18-cycle PCR with universal primers M1SS and BC2_uni_R was performed on all cDNA. As for the authors' bioinformatics: Normalization of each sample was performed by random selection of 1 million high-quality reads, each carrying a distinct molecular identifier. Instead of being binned into consensus sequences, reads with shared molecular identifiers were discarded. MiTCR, set to a Q25 quality threshold and the strictest error-elimination algorithm, was used for CDR3 identification, clonotype clustering and error correction. A nonparametric unseen species model with Euler transformation was used to estimate lower-bound total TCR beta diversity. TCRdb reworked the public reads: Q25 trimming with fastp, MiXCR clone assembly, productive beta chains retained. Identical CDR3 proteins give one entry, which carries the most common genes and DNA. These V and J calls derive from TCRdb rather than the authors' analysis. Across this sample there are hundreds of thousands of distinct CDR3 sequences, with 62% seen only once. The ten largest account for roughly 25% of the sample.

The sequence joins TRBV5-1 to TRBJ1-1; the D gene is perhaps TRBD1, from 6 matching bases. This receptor was taken from a man aged 30 to 39 in good health. The sequenced sample was blood. The CDR3 protein: CASSLRNRASGTEAFF. The base sequence is TGCGCCAGCAGCTTACGAAACAGGGCCTCGGGCACTGAAGCTTTCTTT.